The source of this T cell receptor (beta chain) is a study of cytomegalovirus exposure and HLA in healthy donors. Study results and caveats: Reportedly, cytomegalovirus status was diagnosed with high sensitivity and specificity. In vitro assays verified that three CMV-associated chains recognized CMV antigens specifically. The study recorded 164 TCR beta chains that were cytomegalovirus-associated.

To note about this clone: Its specificity is not known.

Profiled with immunoSEQ multiplex PCR; TCRdb holds only in-frame clones, not every one. The repertoire holds about 360,000 clones, with about nine tenths as singletons. Unmatched junction bases numbered 14, after V lost 11 bases and J lost 6 bases. The germline V gene has CDR1 MNHEY and CDR2 SVGAGI. CDR3 length: 14 amino acids. The chain joins TRBV6-5 to TRBJ2-3; 7 bases align to TRBD1. Input material: PBMCs. The TCR originated in a young woman in good health and CMV-seronegative. CDR3 amino acids: CAVSRDRGLDTQYF. In DNA, the CDR3 is TGTGCCGTGAGCCGGGACAGAGGTTTGGATACGCAGTATTTT.